This T cell receptor (beta chain) was captured by sequencing in a study of response to subunit inactivated influenza vaccine. The study, taken as a whole, reports: Authors suggested seasonal influenza vaccinations each recruit few new T cells.

The germline V and J ends were trimmed by 1 base and 5 bases, with 18 bases remaining between them. CDR3 length: 16 residues. The germline V gene has CDR1 DFQATT and CDR2 SNEGSKA (reference sequence). This clonotype was counted between two and nine times. Its antigen remains unidentified. TCRdb recomputed calls from the RT-PCR reads with MiXCR, one row per CDR3 protein. The sample includes 710,000 or so distinct CDR3 sequences, about a sixth of them seen just once. This receptor was taken from a man over 45 who received an inactivated influenza vaccine. Sequencing used PBMCs from blood, obtained roughly 12 days after vaccination. The V call is TRBV20-1, the J call TRBJ1-3; a weak D match, TRBD1 (6 bases). The CDR3 here is CSARAGTPPARNTIYF. Here the CDR3 DNA reads TGCAGTGCTAGAGCTGGGACACCGCCGGCGAGAAACACCATATATTTT.